The subject of this entry is one T cell receptor (beta chain). The sample originates from a study of control samples from healthy donors and cancer patients. Clones were read by immunoSEQ multiplex PCR, and TCRdb kept only the in-frame ones, dropping some. The repertoire holds about 180,000 clones, about 92% seen once, with 1.2% to 1.5% in the top ten. The TCR was taken from a man aged 25 to 40 in good health. Sequenced input: blood.

CDR3 region: CASSFRPKAGVVDEQFF. CDR3 DNA sequence: TGCGCCAGCAGCTTTCGCCCCAAAGCGGGAGTTGTGGATGAGCAGTTCTTC. This chain connects TRBV5-1 to TRBJ2-1; 8 bases fit TRBD2. Germline V gene data show CDR1 as SGHRS and CDR2 as YFSETQ. CDR3 length: 17 amino acids. Losses at the gene ends were 2 bases for V and 8 bases for J; bases not matched to a gene: 15.